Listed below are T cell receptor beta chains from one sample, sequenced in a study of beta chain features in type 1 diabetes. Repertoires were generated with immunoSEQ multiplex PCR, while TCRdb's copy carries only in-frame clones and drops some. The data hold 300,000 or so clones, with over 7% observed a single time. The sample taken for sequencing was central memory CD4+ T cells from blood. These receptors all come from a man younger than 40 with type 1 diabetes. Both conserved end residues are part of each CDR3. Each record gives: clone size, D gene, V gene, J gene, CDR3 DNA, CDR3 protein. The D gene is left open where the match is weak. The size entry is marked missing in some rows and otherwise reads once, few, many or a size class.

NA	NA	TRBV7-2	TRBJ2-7	TGTGCCAGCAGCTTAGGGAGGGTAAGGGCCTACGAGCAGTACTTC	CASSLGRVRAYEQYF
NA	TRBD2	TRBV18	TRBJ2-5	TGTGCCAGCTCACCACCAGCGGGGGACCAAGAGACCCAGTACTTC	CASSPPAGDQETQYF
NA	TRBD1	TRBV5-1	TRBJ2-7	TGCGCCAGCAGTTCTACAGGGGGAGTATCCTACGAGCAGTACTTC	CASSSTGGVSYEQYF
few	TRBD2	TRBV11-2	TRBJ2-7	TGTGCCAGCAGCTTTAGCGGGGGGGTTACCTACGAGCAGTACTTC	CASSFSGGVTYEQYF
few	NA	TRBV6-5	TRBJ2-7	TGTGCCAGCAGTTACGGGACTCAGGAGTACGAGCAGTACTTC	CASSYGTQEYEQYF
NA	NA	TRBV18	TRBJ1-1	TGTGCCAGCTCACCATGGGGGGTTGGCACTGAAGCTTTCTTT	CASSPWGVGTEAFF
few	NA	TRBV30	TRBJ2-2	TGTGCCTGGAGTGAGAACACCGGGGAGCTGTTTTTT	CAWSENTGELFF
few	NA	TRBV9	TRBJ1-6	TGTGCCAGCAGCGTAGAAGGGGCGGGTAATTCACCCCTCCACTTT	CASSVEGAGNSPLHF
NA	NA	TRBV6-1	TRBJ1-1	TGTGCCAGCAGTGTCGAGGGGTACACTGAAGCTTTCTTT	CASSVEGYTEAFF
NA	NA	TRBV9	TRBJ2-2	TGTGCCAGCAGCGAGCAGTCCGGGGAGCTGTTTTTT	CASSEQSGELFF
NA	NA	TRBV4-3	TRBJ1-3	TGCGCCAGCAGCCAGGGACCCGGACCGCGGGGAAACACCATATATTTT	CASSQGPGPRGNTIYF
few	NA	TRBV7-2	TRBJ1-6	TGTGCCAGCAGCCCCCCGCGTGTGGCCAATTCACCCCTCCACTTT	CASSPPRVANSPLHF
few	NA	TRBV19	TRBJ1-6	TGTGCCAGTAGTATCACGTCAGGCCGTTCACCCCTCCACTTT	CASSITSGRSPLHF
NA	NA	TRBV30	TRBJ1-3	TGTGCCTGGACCCTGGCTGGAAACACCATATATTTT	CAWTLAGNTIYF
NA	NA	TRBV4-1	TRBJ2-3	TGCGCCAGCAGCAGAACAGCGGACACAGATACGCAGTATTTT	CASSRTADTDTQYF
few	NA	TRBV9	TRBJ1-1	TGTGCCAGCAGCGTAGGGATGGGATATGGAACTGAAGCTTTCTTT	CASSVGMGYGTEAFF
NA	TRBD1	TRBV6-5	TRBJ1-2	TGTGCCAGCAGGGACAACAGGGGTGTTGGCTACACCTTC	CASRDNRGVGYTF
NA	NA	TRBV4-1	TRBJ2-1	TGCGCCAGCAGCCAAGATAAGTGGTCGGCGGCCTACAATGAGCAGTTCTTC	CASSQDKWSAAYNEQFF
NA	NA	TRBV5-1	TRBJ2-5	TGCGCCAGCAGCCCTCCCGGACAACGTCAAGAGACCCAGTACTTC	CASSPPGQRQETQYF
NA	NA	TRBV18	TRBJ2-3	TGTGCCAGCTCACCCGGCACCGAACCAGATACGCAGTATTTT	CASSPGTEPDTQYF
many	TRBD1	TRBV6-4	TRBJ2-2	TGTGCCAGCAGTGACACAGGGGGAAAATTCGGGGAGCTGTTTTTT	CASSDTGGKFGELFF
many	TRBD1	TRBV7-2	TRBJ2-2	TGTGCCAGCAGTTGGGGACAGGCGAACACCGGGGAGCTGTTTTTT	CASSWGQANTGELFF
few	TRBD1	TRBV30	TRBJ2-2	TGTGCCTCCCCGTCCGGGACAGGTGTCACCGGGGAGCTGTTTTTT	CASPSGTGVTGELFF
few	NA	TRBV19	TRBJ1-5	TGTGCCAGTAGTATCCGGGGATCGGGCAATCAGCCCCAGCATTTT	CASSIRGSGNQPQHF
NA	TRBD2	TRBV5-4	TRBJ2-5	TGTGCCAGCAGCTTCGGGACTAGCGGGGCGGAGACCCAGTACTTC	CASSFGTSGAETQYF
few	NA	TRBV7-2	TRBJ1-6	TGTGCCAGCAGCGCCCGGGACGGGGGAAGGGGGAATTCACCCCTCCACTTT	CASSARDGGRGNSPLHF
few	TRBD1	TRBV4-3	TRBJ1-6	TGCGCCAGCAGCCCCGGGACAGGGGGTTCCCCCCTCCACTTT	CASSPGTGGSPLHF
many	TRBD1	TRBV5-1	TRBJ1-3	TGCGCCAGCAGCTCGGACAGGGGTCTAAGAGGAAACACCATATATTTT	CASSSDRGLRGNTIYF
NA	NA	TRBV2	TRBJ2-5	TGTGCCAGCAGCGGAGACCGCCAAGAGACCCAGTACTTC	CASSGDRQETQYF
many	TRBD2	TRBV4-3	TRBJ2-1	TGCGCCAGCAGGCATGCAGCGGGACGCTTAAATGAGCAGTTCTTC	CASRHAAGRLNEQFF
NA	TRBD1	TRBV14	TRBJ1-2	TGTGCCAGCAGCCAAGGGGGACAGGGGCGAACCCGTTTAACCTTC	CASSQGGQGRTRLTF
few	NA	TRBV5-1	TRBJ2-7	TGCGCCAGCAGCCCGATTGGTAGGGCCGGCGCTGGGTCCTACGAGCAGTACTTC	CASSPIGRAGAGSYEQYF
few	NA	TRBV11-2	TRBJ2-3	TGTGCCAGCAGCTTAGGACAGAACAGGGGCACAGATACGCAGTATTTT	CASSLGQNRGTDTQYF
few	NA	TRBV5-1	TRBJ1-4	TGCGCCAGCAAGGGTGGAGCTACTAATGAAAAACTGTTTTTT	CASKGGATNEKLFF
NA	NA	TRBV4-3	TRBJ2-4	TGCGCCAGCAGCCAAGATGCGGGACTAGCCAAAAACATTCAGTACTTC	CASSQDAGLAKNIQYF
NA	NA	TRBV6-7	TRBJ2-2	TGTGCCAGCAGTTACGCGACTAGGAGGAACACCGGGGAGCTGTTTTTT	CASSYATRRNTGELFF
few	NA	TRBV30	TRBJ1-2	TGTGCCTGGAGTGTATTCCATTTATCCCGCAGTTTTATCTATGGCTACACCTTC	CAWSVFHLSRSFIYGYTF
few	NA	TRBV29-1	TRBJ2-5	TGCAGTGGGGACTCGAAAGAGACCCAGTACTTC	CSGDSKETQYF
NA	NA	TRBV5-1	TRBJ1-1	TGCGCCAGCAGCTTGGATGGGGGGCAGAAGACTGAAGCTTTCTTT	CASSLDGGQKTEAFF
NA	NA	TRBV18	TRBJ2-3	TGTGCCAGCTCACCACTTGCAGATACGCAGTATTTT	CASSPLADTQYF
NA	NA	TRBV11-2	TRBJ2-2	TGTGCCAGCAGCCTCATCCGGCAGAACACCGGGGAGCTGTTTTTT	CASSLIRQNTGELFF
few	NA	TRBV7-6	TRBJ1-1	TGTGCCAGCAGCTCCCAGATGGGGGTGAACACTGAAGCTTTCTTT	CASSSQMGVNTEAFF
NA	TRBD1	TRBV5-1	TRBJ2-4	TGCGCCAGCAGCACTCAGACAGGGGGCGATTTGACCAAAAACATTCAGTACTTC	CASSTQTGGDLTKNIQYF